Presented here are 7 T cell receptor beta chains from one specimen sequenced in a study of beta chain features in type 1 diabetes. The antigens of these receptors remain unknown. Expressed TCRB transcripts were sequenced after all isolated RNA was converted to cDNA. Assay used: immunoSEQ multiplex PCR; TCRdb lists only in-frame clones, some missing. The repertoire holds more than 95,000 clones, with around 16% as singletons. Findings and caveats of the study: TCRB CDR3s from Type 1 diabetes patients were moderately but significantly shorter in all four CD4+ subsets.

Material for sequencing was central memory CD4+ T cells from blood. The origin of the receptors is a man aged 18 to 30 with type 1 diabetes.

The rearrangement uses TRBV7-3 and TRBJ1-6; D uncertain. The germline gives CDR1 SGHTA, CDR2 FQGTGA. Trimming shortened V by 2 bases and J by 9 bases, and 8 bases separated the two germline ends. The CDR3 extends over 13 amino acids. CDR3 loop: CASSLLFGSPLHF. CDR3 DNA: TGTGCCAGCAGCTTATTATTCGGTTCACCCCTCCACTTT.

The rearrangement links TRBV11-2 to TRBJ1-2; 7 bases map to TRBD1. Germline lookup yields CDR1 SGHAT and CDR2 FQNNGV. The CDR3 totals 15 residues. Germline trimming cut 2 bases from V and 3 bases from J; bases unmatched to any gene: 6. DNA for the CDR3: TGTGCCAGCAGCTTAACTTCACAGGGGTACTATGGCTACACCTTC. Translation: CASSLTSQGYYGYTF.

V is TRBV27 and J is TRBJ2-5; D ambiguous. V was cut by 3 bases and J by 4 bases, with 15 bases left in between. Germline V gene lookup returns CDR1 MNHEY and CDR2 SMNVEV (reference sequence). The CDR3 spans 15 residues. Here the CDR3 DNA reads TGTGCCAGCAGTTTCCATTCCTCCACTCTAGAGACCCAGTACTTC. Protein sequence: CASSFHSSTLETQYF.

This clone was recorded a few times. CDR3 bases: TGTGCCAGCAGTGAGCCCCCGAAGGGGGAGACCCAGTACTTC. The encoded protein is CASSEPPKGETQYF. V and J are TRBV6-1 and TRBJ2-5; D might be TRBD1 (5 bases). V was pared by 3 bases and J by 5 bases, with 13 bases between. The CDR3 totals 14 residues. Looked up from germline, CDR1 is MNHNS and CDR2 is SASEGT.

CDR3 coding DNA: TGTGCCAGCTCACCAGGACGGACACAAGAGACCCAGTACTTC. This codes for CASSPGRTQETQYF. The chain joins TRBV18 to TRBJ2-5; tentative D call: TRBD1 (5 bases). CDR1 is KGHSH and CDR2 is LQKENI in the germline V gene. V lost 2 bases to trimming and J lost 2 bases, with 9 bases between them. The CDR3 covers 14 residues.

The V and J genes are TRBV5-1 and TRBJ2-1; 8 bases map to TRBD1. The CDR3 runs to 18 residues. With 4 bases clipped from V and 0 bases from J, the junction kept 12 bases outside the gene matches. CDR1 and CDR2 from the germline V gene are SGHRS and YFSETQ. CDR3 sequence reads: CASSTGQGNFPSYNEQFF. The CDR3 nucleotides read TGCGCCAGCAGCACAGGACAGGGCAATTTTCCCTCCTACAATGAGCAGTTCTTC.

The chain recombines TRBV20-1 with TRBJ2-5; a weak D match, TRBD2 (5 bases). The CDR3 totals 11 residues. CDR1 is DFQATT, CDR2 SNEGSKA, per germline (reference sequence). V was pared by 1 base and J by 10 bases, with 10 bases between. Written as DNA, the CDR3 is TGCAGTGCTAGAGGGTTTCGGGACCAGTACTTC. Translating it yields CSARGFRDQYF.